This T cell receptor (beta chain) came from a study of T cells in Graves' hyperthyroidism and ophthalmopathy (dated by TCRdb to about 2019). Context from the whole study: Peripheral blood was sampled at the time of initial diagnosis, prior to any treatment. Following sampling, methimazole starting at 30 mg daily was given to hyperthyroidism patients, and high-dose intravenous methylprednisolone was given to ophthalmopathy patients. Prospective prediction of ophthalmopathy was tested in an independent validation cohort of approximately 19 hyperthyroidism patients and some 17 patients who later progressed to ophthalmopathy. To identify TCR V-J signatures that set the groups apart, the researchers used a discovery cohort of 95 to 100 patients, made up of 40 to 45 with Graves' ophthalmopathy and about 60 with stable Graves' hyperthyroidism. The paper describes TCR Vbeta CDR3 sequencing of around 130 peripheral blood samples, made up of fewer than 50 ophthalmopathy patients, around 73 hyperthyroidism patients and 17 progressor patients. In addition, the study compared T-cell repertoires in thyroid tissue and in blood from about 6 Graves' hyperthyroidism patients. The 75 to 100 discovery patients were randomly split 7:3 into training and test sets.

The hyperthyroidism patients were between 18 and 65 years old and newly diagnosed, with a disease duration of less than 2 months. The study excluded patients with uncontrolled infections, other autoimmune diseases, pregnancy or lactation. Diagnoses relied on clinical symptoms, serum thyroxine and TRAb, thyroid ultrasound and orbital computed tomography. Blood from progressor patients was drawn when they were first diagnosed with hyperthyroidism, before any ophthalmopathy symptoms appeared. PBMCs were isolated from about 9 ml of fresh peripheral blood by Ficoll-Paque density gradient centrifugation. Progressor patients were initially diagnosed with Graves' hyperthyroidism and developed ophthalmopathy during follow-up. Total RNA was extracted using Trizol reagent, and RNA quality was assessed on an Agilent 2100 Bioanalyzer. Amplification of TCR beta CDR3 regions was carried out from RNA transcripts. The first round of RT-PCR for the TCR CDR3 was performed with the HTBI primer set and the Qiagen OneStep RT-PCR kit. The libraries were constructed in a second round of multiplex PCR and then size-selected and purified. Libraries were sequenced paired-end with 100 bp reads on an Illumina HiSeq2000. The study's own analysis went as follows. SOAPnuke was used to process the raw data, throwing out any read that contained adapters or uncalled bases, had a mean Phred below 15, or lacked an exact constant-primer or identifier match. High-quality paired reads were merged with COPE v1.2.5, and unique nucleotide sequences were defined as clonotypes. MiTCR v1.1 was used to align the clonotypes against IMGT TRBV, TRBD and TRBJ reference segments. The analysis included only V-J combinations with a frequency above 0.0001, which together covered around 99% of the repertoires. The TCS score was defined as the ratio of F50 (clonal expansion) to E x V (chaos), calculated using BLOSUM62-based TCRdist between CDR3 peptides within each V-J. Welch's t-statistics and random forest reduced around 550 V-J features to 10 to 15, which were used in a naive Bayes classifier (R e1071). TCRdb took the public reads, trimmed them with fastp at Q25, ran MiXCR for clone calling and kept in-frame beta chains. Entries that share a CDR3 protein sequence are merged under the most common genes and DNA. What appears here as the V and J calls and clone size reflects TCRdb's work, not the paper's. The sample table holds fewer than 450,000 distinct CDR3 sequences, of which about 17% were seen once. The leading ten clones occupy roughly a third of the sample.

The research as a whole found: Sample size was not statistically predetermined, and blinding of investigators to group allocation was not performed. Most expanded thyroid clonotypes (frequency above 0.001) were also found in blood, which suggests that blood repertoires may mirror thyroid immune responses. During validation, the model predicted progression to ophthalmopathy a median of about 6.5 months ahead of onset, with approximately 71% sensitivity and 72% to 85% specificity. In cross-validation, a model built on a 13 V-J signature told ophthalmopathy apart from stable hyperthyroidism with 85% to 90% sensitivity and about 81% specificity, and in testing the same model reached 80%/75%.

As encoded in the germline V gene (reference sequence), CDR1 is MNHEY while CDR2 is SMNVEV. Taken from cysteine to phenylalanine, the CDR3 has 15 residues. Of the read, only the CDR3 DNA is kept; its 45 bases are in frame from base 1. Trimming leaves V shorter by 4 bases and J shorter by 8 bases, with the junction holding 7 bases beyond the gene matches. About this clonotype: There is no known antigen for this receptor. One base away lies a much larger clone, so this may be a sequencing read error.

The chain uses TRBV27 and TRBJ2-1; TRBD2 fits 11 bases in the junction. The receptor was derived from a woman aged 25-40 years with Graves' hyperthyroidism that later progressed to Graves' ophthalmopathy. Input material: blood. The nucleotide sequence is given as TGTGCCAGCAGTTCGGCTAGCGGGGGGATATATGAGCAGTTCTTC. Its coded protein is CASSSASGGIYEQFF.